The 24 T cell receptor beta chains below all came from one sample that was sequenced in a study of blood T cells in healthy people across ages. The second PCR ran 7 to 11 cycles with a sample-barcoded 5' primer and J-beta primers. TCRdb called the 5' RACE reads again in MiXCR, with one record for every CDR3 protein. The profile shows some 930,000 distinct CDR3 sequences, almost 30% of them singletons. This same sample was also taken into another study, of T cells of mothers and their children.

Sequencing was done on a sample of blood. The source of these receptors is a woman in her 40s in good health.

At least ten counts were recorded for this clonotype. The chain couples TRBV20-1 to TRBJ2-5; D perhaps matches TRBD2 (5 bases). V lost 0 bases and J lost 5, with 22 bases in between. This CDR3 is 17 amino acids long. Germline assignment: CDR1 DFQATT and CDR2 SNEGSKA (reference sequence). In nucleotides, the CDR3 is TGCAGTGCTAGAGATTGGAGCAGCTCACTAGAGTGGGAGACCCAGTACTTC. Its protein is CSARDWSSSLEWETQYF.

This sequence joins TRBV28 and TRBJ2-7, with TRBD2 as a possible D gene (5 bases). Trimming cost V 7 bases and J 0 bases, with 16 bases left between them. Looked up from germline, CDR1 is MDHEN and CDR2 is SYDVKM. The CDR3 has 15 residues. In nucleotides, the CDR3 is TGTGCCAGCACCACCCAGGACTTCAACTCCTACGAGCAGTACTTC. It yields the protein CASTTQDFNSYEQYF.

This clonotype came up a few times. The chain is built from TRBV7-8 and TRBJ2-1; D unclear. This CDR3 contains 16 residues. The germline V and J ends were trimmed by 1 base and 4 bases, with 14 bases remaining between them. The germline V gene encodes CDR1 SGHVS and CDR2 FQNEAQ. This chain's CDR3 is CASSLVWTMRYNEQFF. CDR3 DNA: TGTGCCAGCAGCTTAGTCTGGACGATGAGGTACAATGAGCAGTTCTTC.

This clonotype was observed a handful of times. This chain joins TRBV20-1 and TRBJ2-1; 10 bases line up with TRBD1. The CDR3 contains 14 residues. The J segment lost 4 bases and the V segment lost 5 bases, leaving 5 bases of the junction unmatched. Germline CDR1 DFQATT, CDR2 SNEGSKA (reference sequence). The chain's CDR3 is CSAPGTGVYNEQFF. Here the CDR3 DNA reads TGCAGTGCTCCGGGGACAGGGGTGTACAATGAGCAGTTCTTC.

CDR3 bases: TGTGCCAGCAGACTGGACAGGGTCCACGAGCAGTACTTC. As protein: CASRLDRVHEQYF. V is TRBV28 and J is TRBJ2-7, with TRBD1 matching over 8 bases. The CDR3 runs 13 residues. The germline V gene encodes CDR1 MDHEN and CDR2 SYDVKM. Unmatched junction bases numbered 6, after V lost 6 bases and J lost 5 bases.

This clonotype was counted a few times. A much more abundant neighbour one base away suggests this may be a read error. The CDR3 coding sequence is TGCAGCGCCAGGACAGGGAGGGCAGATACGCAGTATTTT. Translating it yields CSARTGRADTQYF. The gene calls are TRBV29-1 and TRBJ2-3, with D possibly matching TRBD1 (8 bases). Trimming took 7 bases from V and 4 from J, leaving 15 bases between them. Germline loops: CDR1 SQVTM, CDR2 ANQGSEA. The CDR3 is 13 amino acids.

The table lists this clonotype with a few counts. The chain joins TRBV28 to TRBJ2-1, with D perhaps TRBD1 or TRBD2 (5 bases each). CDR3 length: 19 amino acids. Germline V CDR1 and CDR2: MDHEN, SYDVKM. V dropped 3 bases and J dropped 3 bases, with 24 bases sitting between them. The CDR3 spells CASSFQGTRFPILYNEQFF. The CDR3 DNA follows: TGTGCCAGCAGTTTTCAAGGGACCCGATTCCCTATACTCTACAATGAGCAGTTCTTC.

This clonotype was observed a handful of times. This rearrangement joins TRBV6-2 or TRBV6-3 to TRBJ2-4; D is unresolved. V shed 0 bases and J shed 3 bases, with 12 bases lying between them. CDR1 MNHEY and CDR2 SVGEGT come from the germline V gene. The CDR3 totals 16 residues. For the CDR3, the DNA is TGTGCCAGCAGTTACTCGATCGATGCGAGCAAAAACATTCAGTACTTC. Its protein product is CASSYSIDASKNIQYF.

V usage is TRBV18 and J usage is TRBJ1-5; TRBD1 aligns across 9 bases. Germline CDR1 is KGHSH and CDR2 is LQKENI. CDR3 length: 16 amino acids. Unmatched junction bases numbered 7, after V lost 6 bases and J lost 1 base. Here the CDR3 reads CASSPGTGISNQPQHF. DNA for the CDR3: TGTGCCAGCTCCCCAGGGACAGGGATAAGCAATCAGCCCCAGCATTTT.

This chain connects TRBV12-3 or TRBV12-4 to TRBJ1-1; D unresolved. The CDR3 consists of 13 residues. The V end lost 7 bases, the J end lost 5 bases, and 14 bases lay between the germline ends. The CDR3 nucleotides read TGTGCCAGCAAGACCCGGGCGGGGACTGAAGCTTTCTTT. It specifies CASKTRAGTEAFF.

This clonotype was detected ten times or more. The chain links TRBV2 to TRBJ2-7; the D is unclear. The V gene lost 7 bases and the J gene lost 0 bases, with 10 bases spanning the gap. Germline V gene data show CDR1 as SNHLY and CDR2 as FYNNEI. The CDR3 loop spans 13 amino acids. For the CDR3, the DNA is TGTGCCAGCACCTACCCGGACTCCTACGAGCAGTACTTC. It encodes CASTYPDSYEQYF. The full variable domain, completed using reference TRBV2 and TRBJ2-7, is EPEVTQTPSHQVTQMGQEVILRCVPISNHLYFYWYRQILGQKVEFLVSFYNNEISEKSEIFDDQFSVERPDGSNFTLKIRSTKLEDSAMYFCASTYPDSYEQYFGPGTRLTVT.

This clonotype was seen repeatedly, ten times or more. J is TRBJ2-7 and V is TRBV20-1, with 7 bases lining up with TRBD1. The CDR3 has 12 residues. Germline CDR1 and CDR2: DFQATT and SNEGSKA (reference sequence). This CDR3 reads CSRARGSYEQYF. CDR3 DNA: TGCAGCAGGGCCAGGGGGTCCTACGAGCAGTACTTC.

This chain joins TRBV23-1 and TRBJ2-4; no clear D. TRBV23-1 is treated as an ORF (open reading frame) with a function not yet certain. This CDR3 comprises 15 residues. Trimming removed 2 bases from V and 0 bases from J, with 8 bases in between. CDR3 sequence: CASSQGVIAKNIQYF. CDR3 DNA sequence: TGCGCCAGCAGTCAAGGGGTCATAGCCAAAAACATTCAGTACTTC.

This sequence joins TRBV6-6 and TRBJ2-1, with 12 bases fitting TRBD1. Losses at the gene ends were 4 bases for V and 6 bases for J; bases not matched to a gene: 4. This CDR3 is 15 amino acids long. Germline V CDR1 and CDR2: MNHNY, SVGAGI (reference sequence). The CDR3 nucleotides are TGTGCCAGCAGTTTGGGACAGGGGGCCCCCAATGAGCAGTTCTTC. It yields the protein CASSLGQGAPNEQFF.

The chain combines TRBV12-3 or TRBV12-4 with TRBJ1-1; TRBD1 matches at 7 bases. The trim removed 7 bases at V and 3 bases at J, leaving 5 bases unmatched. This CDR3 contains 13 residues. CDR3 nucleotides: TGTGCCAGCACGCCAGGGGGGTACACTGAAGCTTTCTTT. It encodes CASTPGGYTEAFF.

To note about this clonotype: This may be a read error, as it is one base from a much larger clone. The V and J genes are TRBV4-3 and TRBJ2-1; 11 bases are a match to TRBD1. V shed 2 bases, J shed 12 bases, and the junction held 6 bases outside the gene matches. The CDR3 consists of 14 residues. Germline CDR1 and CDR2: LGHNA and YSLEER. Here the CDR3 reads CASSQRTGGDGQFF. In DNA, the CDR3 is TGCGCCAGCAGCCAACGGACAGGGGGCGATGGGCAGTTCTTC.

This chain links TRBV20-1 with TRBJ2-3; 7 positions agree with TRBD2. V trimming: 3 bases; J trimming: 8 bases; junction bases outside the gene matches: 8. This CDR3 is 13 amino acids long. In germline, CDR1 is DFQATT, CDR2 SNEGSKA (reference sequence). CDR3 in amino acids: CSARPGLRGTQYF. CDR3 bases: TGCAGTGCTAGGCCGGGACTACGTGGTACGCAGTATTTT.

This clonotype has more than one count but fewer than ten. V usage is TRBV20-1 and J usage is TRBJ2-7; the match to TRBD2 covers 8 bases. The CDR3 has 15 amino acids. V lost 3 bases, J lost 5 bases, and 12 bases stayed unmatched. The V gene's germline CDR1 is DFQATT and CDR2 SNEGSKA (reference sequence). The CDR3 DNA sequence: TGCAGTGCTAGCCGGGGGGGCCTGATAGTCCACGAGCAGTACTTC. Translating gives CSASRGGLIVHEQYF.

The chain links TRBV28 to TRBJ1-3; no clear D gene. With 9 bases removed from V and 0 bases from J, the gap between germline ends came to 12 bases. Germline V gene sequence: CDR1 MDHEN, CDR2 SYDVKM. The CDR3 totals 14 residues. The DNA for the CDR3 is TGTGCCAGTATGGACGGATTCTCTGGAAACACCATATATTTT. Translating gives CASMDGFSGNTIYF.

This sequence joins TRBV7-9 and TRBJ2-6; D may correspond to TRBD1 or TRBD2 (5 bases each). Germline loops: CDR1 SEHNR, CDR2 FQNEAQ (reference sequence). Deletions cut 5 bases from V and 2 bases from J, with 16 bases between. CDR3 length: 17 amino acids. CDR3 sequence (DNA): TGTGCCAGCAGCGTCCTGGGGGAGATAGCTGGGGCCAACGTCCTGACTTTC. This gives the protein CASSVLGEIAGANVLTF. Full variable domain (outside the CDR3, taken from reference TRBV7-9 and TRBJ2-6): DTGVSQNPRHKITKRGQNVTFRCDPISEHNRLYWYRQTLGQGPEFLTYFQNEAQLEKSRLLSDRFSAERPKGSFSTLEIQRTEQGDSAMYLCASSVLGEIAGANVLTFGAGSRLTVL.

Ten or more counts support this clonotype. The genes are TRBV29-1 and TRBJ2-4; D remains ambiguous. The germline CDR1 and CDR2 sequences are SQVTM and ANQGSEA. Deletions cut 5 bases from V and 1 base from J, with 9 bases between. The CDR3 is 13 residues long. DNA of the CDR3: TGCAGCGTTCAAGTCTCGGCCAAAAACATTCAGTACTTC. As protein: CSVQVSAKNIQYF.

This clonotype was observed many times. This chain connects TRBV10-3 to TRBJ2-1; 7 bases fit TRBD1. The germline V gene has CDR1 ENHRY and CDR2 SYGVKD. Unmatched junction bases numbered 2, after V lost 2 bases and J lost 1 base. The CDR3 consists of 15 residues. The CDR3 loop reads CAISENRGSYNEQFF. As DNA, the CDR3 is TGTGCCATCAGTGAGAACAGGGGATCCTACAATGAGCAGTTCTTC.

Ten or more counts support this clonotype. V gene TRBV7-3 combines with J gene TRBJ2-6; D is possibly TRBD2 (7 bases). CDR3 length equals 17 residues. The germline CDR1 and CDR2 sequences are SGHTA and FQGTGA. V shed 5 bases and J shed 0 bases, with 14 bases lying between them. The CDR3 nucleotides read TGTGCCAGCAGCGCAGCGGGACACATCTCTGGGGCCAACGTCCTGACTTTC. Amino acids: CASSAAGHISGANVLTF.

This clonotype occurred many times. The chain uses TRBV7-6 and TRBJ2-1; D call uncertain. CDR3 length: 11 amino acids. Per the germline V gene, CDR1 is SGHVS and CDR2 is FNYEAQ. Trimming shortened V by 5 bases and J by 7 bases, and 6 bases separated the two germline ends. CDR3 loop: CASSDSNEQFF. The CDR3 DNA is TGTGCCAGCAGCGACTCTAATGAGCAGTTCTTC. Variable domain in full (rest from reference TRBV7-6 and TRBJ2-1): GAGVSQSPRYKVTKRGQDVALRCDPISGHVSLYWYRQALGQGPEFLTYFNYEAQQDKSGLPNDRFSAERPEGSISTLTIQRTEQRDSAMYRCASSDSNEQFFGPGTRLTVL.